Below are 25 T cell receptor beta chains sequenced from a single sample in a study. TCRdb re-analysed the RT-PCR reads in MiXCR, keeping a single row per CDR3 protein. The sample lists 650,000 to 800,000 distinct CDR3 sequences, over 12% seen once, with just over 3.5% in the top ten. The sequenced material came from memory CD4+ T cells from blood. The receptors shown here come from a female donor in good health, serving as a healthy control.

This clonotype was observed a single time. This sequence joins TRBV6-6 and TRBJ2-5; 7 nucleotides align to TRBD2. The germline V gene encodes CDR1 MNHNY and CDR2 SVGAGI (reference sequence). The CDR3 totals 14 residues. The trim removed 5 bases at V and 4 bases at J, leaving 7 bases unmatched. CDR3 residues: CASSPTSRRETQYF. CDR3 sequence (DNA): TGTGCCAGCAGTCCGACTAGCAGGCGAGAGACCCAGTACTTC.

The sample holds many counts of this clonotype. The chain combines TRBV7-2 with TRBJ2-4; 7 bases line up with TRBD2. The germline V gene encodes CDR1 SGHTA and CDR2 FQGNSA. This CDR3 region has 14 residues. The trim removed 5 bases at V and 0 bases at J, leaving 1 base unmatched. The CDR3 here is CASSGGGAKNIQYF. DNA of the CDR3: TGTGCCAGCAGCGGGGGGGGAGCCAAAAACATTCAGTACTTC. Drawing the rest from reference TRBV7-2 and TRBJ2-4, the complete variable domain is GAGVSQSPSNKVTEKGKDVELRCDPISGHTALYWYRQSLGQGLEFLIYFQGNSAPDKSGLPSDRFSAERTGGSVSTLTIQRTQQEDSAVYLCASSGGGAKNIQYFGAGTRLSVL.

The sample holds many counts of this clonotype. The chain carries TRBV6-5 and TRBJ1-6; D unresolved. Trimming stripped 6 bases from V and 2 bases from J, with 14 bases between. The CDR3 is 16 residues long. The germline gives CDR1 MNHEY, CDR2 SVGAGI. The CDR3 nucleotides are TGTGCCAGCAGGGCTACAGAAACCCCCTATAATTCACCCCTCCACTTT. Its translation is CASRATETPYNSPLHF.

This chain links TRBV28 with TRBJ2-7, with 9 bases matching TRBD1. This CDR3 is built from 18 residues. Germline V lookup: CDR1 MDHEN, CDR2 SYDVKM. V shed 3 bases and J 0 bases; nucleotides not matched to a gene: 12. The CDR3 DNA is TGTGCCAGCAGTTTCATTCTTCCTCGGGACAGGGTCTCCTACGAGCAGTACTTC. Amino acid sequence: CASSFILPRDRVSYEQYF.

This clonotype was seen a handful of times. The rearrangement joins TRBV3-1 to TRBJ2-1, with no clear D. CDR3 length: 14 amino acids. Trimming left V 0 bases short and J 10 bases short, with 13 bases between. Per the germline V gene, CDR1 is LGHDT and CDR2 is YNNKEL (reference sequence). The CDR3 DNA reads TGTGCCAGCAGCCAAGACGGCCAGCGCATCGAGCAGTTCTTC. Its translation: CASSQDGQRIEQFF.

The sample holds many counts of this clonotype. This chain connects TRBV29-1 to TRBJ2-5, with 7 bases matching TRBD1. CDR1 is SQVTM and CDR2 is ANQGSEA in the germline V gene. CDR3 size: 11 residues. The ends lost 6 bases at V and 4 bases at J; junction bases unmatched: 2. CDR3 residues: CSVAGGETQYF. The CDR3, as DNA: TGCAGCGTGGCAGGGGGAGAGACCCAGTACTTC. The full variable domain, in which reference TRBV29-1 and TRBJ2-5 provide the parts outside the CDR3, is SAVISQKPSRDICQRGTSLTIQCQVDSQVTMMFWYRQQPGQSLTLIATANQGSEATYESGFVIDKFPISRPNLTFSTLTVSNMSPEDSSIYLCSVAGGETQYFGPGTRLLVL.

To note about this clonotype: At one boundary the junction diverges from the germline segment, which might be a read error. The CDR3 DNA follows: TGTGCCAGCAGCCGCCAGCCGACAGAGAGGGAGACACAGTACTTC. This gives the protein CASSRQPTERETQYF. The chain links TRBV3-1 to TRBJ2-5; D is tentatively TRBD1 or TRBD2 (5 bases each). The CDR3 length is 15 residues. Germline-derived CDR1 and CDR2 are LGHDT and YNNKEL (reference sequence).

A word on this clonotype: This may be a read error: a much more frequent sequence differs by one nucleotide. This chain uses TRBV6-5 with TRBJ2-7, with D possibly matching TRBD1 (5 bases). Germline CDR1 reads MNHEY; CDR2 reads SVGAGI. The CDR3 loop spans 14 amino acids. V dropped 3 bases and J dropped 6 bases, with 15 bases sitting between them. CDR3 DNA: TGTGCCAGCAGTTATTGGACAAGGGAATCCGAGCAGTACTTC. It yields the protein CASSYWTRESEQYF.

This rearrangement joins TRBV7-2 to TRBJ2-7; no firm D call. This CDR3 region has 13 residues. CDR1 and CDR2 (germline): SGHTA, FQGNSA. The V end was cut by 5 bases, the J end by 0 bases, with 8 bases between. The CDR3 sequence is CASSQSSSYEQYF. Written as DNA, the CDR3 is TGTGCCAGCAGCCAGAGCTCCTCCTACGAGCAGTACTTC.

The gene calls are TRBV27 and TRBJ2-1, with 8 bases identical to TRBD1. CDR1 and CDR2 (germline): MNHEY, SMNVEV (reference sequence). This CDR3 spans 14 amino acids. The CDR3 here is CAGSFRQGSFEQFF. DNA of the CDR3: TGTGCTGGCAGCTTCCGACAGGGGTCGTTTGAGCAGTTCTTC.

This CDR3 reads CASSIPDGAHSYSNQPQHF. In nucleotides, the CDR3 is TGTGCCAGTAGTATCCCGGACGGGGCTCATTCTTATAGCAATCAGCCCCAGCATTTT. The V gene is TRBV19, the J gene TRBJ1-5, with TRBD1 as a possible D gene (5 bases). Trimming cost V 3 bases and J 0 bases, with 21 bases left between them. CDR1 is LNHDA and CDR2 is SQIVND in the germline V gene (reference sequence). The CDR3 runs to 19 residues.

V usage is TRBV12-3 or TRBV12-4 and J usage is TRBJ1-2, with a possible D match to TRBD1 (6 bases). Deletions cut 9 bases from V and 5 bases from J, with 16 bases between. CDR3 length: 13 residues. The CDR3 nucleotides read TGTGCCAGTAACAGGGATTTGGGGTATGGCTACACCTTC. Protein product: CASNRDLGYGYTF.

This clonotype was seen only a few times. The chain couples TRBV5-4 to TRBJ2-7, with 7 bases lining up with TRBD1. V shed 4 bases and J 1 base; nucleotides not matched to a gene: 5. The CDR3 extends over 14 amino acids. Germline V gene sequence: CDR1 SGHNT, CDR2 YYREEE (reference sequence). CDR3 loop: CASSPEGQSYEQYF. For the CDR3, the DNA is TGTGCCAGCAGCCCTGAGGGACAGTCCTACGAGCAGTACTTC.

This clonotype was counted only a few times. V usage is TRBV20-1 and J usage is TRBJ1-4; TRBD1 aligns across 7 bases. Per germline, CDR1 DFQATT and CDR2 SNEGSKA (reference sequence). V gave up 0 bases and J gave up 8 bases; unmatched junction bases: 15. The CDR3 covers 17 residues. The CDR3 DNA reads as TGCAGTGCTAGAGATCAGAAGGGGGCGCTGGGTACGGAAAAACTGTTTTTT. Translating gives CSARDQKGALGTEKLFF.

This chain joins TRBV20-1 and TRBJ1-2; D call uncertain. V gave up 2 bases and J gave up 6 bases, with 16 bases separating them. There are 14 residues in the CDR3. Germline-derived CDR1 and CDR2 are DFQATT and SNEGSKA (reference sequence). For the CDR3, the DNA is TGCAGTGCTAGACCTCTCGGGGTTGGCGATGGCTACACCTTC. Protein product: CSARPLGVGDGYTF.

V gene TRBV12-3 or TRBV12-4 combines with J gene TRBJ2-2, with TRBD2 matching 9 bases. With V trimmed by 3 bases and J by 7 bases, 9 bases remained unmatched. This CDR3 is 16 amino acids long. CDR3: CASSFGGGASSGELFF. As DNA, the CDR3 is TGTGCCAGCAGTTTTGGCGGGGGGGCCTCTAGCGGGGAGCTGTTTTTT.

This clonotype showed up just a few times. V and J are TRBV5-1 and TRBJ1-1; D is uncertain. CDR1 is SGHRS and CDR2 is YFSETQ in the germline V gene. Trimming left V 4 bases short and J 0 bases short, with 16 bases between. The CDR3 sequence is 16 residues long. CDR3 DNA: TGCGCCAGCAGCATGTCTCTACAGCTTTTGAACACTGAAGCTTTCTTT. It codes for CASSMSLQLLNTEAFF.

This clonotype was observed a handful of times. The chain recombines TRBV20-1 with TRBJ2-3; TRBD2 aligns across 7 bases. The trim removed 3 bases at V and 2 bases at J, leaving 2 bases unmatched. The CDR3 runs 13 residues. Germline V gene sequence: CDR1 DFQATT, CDR2 SNEGSKA (reference sequence). In nucleotides, the CDR3 is TGCAGTGCTAGGGGGACTATCACAGATACGCAGTATTTT. Residues: CSARGTITDTQYF.

This clonotype occurred many times. The chain uses TRBV7-2 and TRBJ2-5, with a possible D match to TRBD2 (5 bases). The germline CDR1 and CDR2 sequences are SGHTA and FQGNSA. V was cut by 4 bases and J by 4 bases, with 13 bases left in between. This CDR3 is built from 14 residues. CDR3 loop: CASSSSGIRETQYF. The CDR3 coding sequence is TGTGCCAGCAGCTCCTCCGGGATAAGAGAGACCCAGTACTTC.

This clonotype showed up just a few times. The rearrangement joins TRBV15 to TRBJ2-5; TRBD1 matches 8 bases. V was pared by 5 bases and J by 5 bases, with 10 bases of the junction left unmatched. The CDR3 extends over 15 amino acids. CDR1 is LNHNV, CDR2 YYDKDF, per germline (reference sequence). The chain's CDR3 is CATSGGQGARETQYF. The CDR3, as DNA: TGTGCCACCAGCGGGGGTCAGGGGGCGCGGGAGACCCAGTACTTC.

CDR3 residues: CASSVVRGGDSEAFF. The CDR3 DNA reads as TGCGCCAGCAGTGTAGTGAGAGGGGGTGATTCTGAAGCTTTCTTT. The rearrangement uses TRBV10-2 and TRBJ1-1, with a possible D match to TRBD1 (6 bases). The V gene's germline CDR1 is WSHSY and CDR2 SAAADI. CDR3 length: 15 amino acids. The ends were cut back, 4 bases at V and 6 bases at J, with 18 bases in the middle.

This clonotype occurred many times. The chain uses TRBV20-1 and TRBJ2-7; D may be TRBD1 or TRBD2 (5 bases each). Germline lookup yields CDR1 DFQATT and CDR2 SNEGSKA (reference sequence). Trimming removed 1 base at V and 0 bases at J, with 19 bases between. The CDR3 spans 17 residues. As DNA, the CDR3 is TGCAGTGCTAGAGTCAGATCTAGGGCAGGGAGCTCCTACGAGCAGTACTTC. It specifies CSARVRSRAGSSYEQYF.

In its sample, this clonotype was seen a few times. The chain is built from TRBV7-8 and TRBJ2-5; D might be TRBD2 (6 bases). V was shortened by 6 bases and J by 0 bases, with 17 bases between the two germline ends. Germline V gene data show CDR1 as SGHVS and CDR2 as FQNEAQ. The CDR3 runs 16 residues. This chain's CDR3 is CASRRLGGAYQETQYF. Here the CDR3 DNA reads TGTGCCAGCAGAAGGCTAGGCGGGGCGTACCAAGAGACCCAGTACTTC.

This chain links TRBV3-1 with TRBJ2-5, with TRBD1 matching over 8 bases. V was clipped by 4 bases and J by 4 bases; unmatched bases: 5. Germline V CDR1 and CDR2: LGHDT, YNNKEL (reference sequence). This CDR3 comprises 14 residues. CDR3 in DNA: TGTGCCAGCAGCCCATGGGACAGGCGAGAGACCCAGTACTTC. Its translation is CASSPWDRRETQYF.

The chain recombines TRBV20-1 with TRBJ2-5; D is perhaps TRBD1 or TRBD2 (5 bases each). Trimming removed 4 bases at V and 7 bases at J, with 10 bases between. The CDR3 consists of 11 residues. Germline CDR1 and CDR2: DFQATT and SNEGSKA (reference sequence). The CDR3 protein is CSANRDGTQYF. The CDR3 region has the DNA TGCAGTGCTAATAGGGACGGGACCCAGTACTTC.